This TCR beta chain was captured by sequencing in a study of identifying expanded T cells in peripheral blood. Broader study findings: About 1.3 clones differed between technical replicates, versus approximately 17 and 20 over time. Variance in clone template counts between approximately 2-week samples significantly increased with total template count across all healthy donors.

Clones were read by immunoSEQ multiplex PCR, and TCRdb kept only the in-frame ones, dropping some. The table records approximately 86,000 clones, roughly 81% of them present only once. This clone was seen more than once but under ten times. The antigen remains undetermined. Collection occurred without any documented infections or immune events in donors. Sequencing was performed on blood. The source of this sequence is a person aged 18 to 75 in good health.

CDR3: CAISDFKTAGGYTF. CDR3 bases: TGTGCCATCAGTGACTTCAAGACGGCGGGGGGCTACACCTTC. This chain links TRBV10-3 with TRBJ1-2; D is ambiguous. The CDR3 spans 14 residues. With 3 bases removed from V and 8 bases from J, the gap between germline ends came to 16 bases. Germline V gives CDR1 ENHRY, CDR2 SYGVKD.